This paragraph reports one T cell receptor beta chain. This clonotype has only a few counts. Its binding antigen is unknown. Mismatch with germline at one junction end may stem from a read error. TCR repertoires of sorted CD4+ and CD8+ blood T cells from severe aplastic anemia patients and healthy subjects were deep-sequenced in the study. Ficoll-Paque density gradient centrifugation was used to isolate peripheral blood mononuclear cells. Before DNA extraction, CD4+ and CD8+ T cells were sorted with FACS or magnetic beads. This record comes from a study of CD8+CD57+ T cells in acquired aplastic anemia (dated 2018 in TCRdb). Study-level background: DNA extracted from sorted CD4+ and CD8+ cells had a mean of about 3.2 ug, with a range of roughly 0.17 to 30 ug. Mean read counts for healthy donor samples were around 10 million for CD4+ cells and some 11 million for CD8+ cells.

Study-wide findings and limitations: No significant difference in CD8+ Simpson's diversity was found between patients and healthy controls (P=0.060). About 28 CD8+ CDR3 sequences were found in both patients and controls but appeared to be highly expressed in patients and within the immunodominant clones of the patients.

Profiling of TCR beta VDJ combinations and CDR3 sequences used genomic DNA as the template. An Illumina HiSeq 2000 was used for TCR repertoire sequencing. In the source study's methods: Repertoire assessment relied on Simpson's diversity index, CDR3 size and DJ length profiles, and TRBV/TRBJ rearrangement plots. Whichever DNA sequence was most abundant in the deep sequencing data was defined as the immunodominant clone. CDR3 amino acid sequences were checked for sharing between subjects and were compared against published repertoires and the VDJdb database. TCRdb redid the processing of the public reads, applying fastp at Q25 and MiXCR, and retained in-frame beta chains. CDR3 protein sequences are deduplicated, and each keeps its most common genes and DNA. The V and J calls were not made by the authors but by TCRdb's processing. This sample comprises about 220,000 distinct CDR3 sequences, 30% to 40% of them detected only once. The top ten clonotypes cover around 1.1% of the sample.

Sequencing was carried out using sorted CD4+, CD8+, or CD8+CD57+ T cells (not recorded which) from PBMCs. The source is a human donor in good health, serving as a control.

Here the CDR3 is given as CASSFQNTGKLFF. The DNA sequence reads TGTGCCAGCAGCTTCCAGAACACCGGGAAGCTGTTTTTT. The chain uses TRBV5-1 and TRBJ2-2, with a weak D call of TRBD2 (5 bases match). The CDR3 goes from the cysteine to the phenylalanine over 13 residues. CDR3 DNA is the only sequence kept; it has 39 bases, read in frame from the first base. Per the germline V gene, SGHRS is the CDR1 and YFSETQ is the CDR2.